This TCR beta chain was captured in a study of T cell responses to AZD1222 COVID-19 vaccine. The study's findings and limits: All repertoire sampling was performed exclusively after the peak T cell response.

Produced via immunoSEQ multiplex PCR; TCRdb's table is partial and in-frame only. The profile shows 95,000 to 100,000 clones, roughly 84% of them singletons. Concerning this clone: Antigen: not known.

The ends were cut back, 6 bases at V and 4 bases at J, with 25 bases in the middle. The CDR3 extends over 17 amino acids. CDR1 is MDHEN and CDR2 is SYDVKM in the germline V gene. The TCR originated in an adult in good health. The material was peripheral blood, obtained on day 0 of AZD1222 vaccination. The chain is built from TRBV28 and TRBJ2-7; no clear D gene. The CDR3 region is CASRRLSATSLTYEQYF. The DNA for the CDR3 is TGTGCCAGCAGAAGACTCTCAGCTACCTCTCTAACTTACGAGCAGTACTTC.